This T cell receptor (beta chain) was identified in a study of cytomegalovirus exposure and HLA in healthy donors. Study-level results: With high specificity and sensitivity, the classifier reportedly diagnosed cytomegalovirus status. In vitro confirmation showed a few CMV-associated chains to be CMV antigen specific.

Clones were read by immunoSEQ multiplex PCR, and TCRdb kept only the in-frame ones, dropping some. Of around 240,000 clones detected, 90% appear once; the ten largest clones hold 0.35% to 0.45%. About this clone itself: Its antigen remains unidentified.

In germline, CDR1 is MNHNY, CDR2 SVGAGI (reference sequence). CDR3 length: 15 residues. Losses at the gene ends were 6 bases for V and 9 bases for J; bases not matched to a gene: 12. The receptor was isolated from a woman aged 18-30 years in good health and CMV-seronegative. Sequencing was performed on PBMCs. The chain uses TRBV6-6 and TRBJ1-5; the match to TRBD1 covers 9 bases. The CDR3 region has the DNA TGTGCCAGCAGCACCGACAGGGGGGATAGGTGGCCCCAGCATTTT. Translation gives CASSTDRGDRWPQHF.